The T cell receptor beta chain under discussion was sequenced for a study of shared clonotypes between healthy human individuals. Across the study: Two female and a few male donors aged 18 to 49 were enrolled.

The authors' processing: ImmunoSEQ yielded junction-only sequences lacking quality scores, so filtering differed. Data came from immunoSEQ multiplex PCR; TCRdb stores just in-frame clones and leaves some out. V and J calls and clone size come straight from that table; D and trimming were deduced from the DNA. The table shows some 510,000 clones, with 79% occurring only once. The CDR3 covers 16 residues. CDR1 is MNHEY and CDR2 is SVGAGI in the germline V gene. V was shortened by 4 bases and J by 5 bases, with 20 bases between the two germline ends. Sequencing was performed on PBMCs. V usage is TRBV6-5 and J usage is TRBJ1-2; D might be TRBD1 (5 bases). The receptor comes from a woman aged 40 to 50 in good health. Some clones in this sample may be carry-over from other donors' samples. CDR3 loop: CASSSSGGESIYGYTF. CDR3 coding DNA: TGTGCCAGCAGTTCCTCGGGAGGGGAGAGCATTTATGGCTACACCTTC.